This TCR beta chain was captured in a study of human thymus T cells. Broader study findings: It looked as if thymic and blood repertoires used V and J genes in a biased way.

About this clone itself: Its cognate antigen is unknown.

Immunologically healthy infants in Finland undergoing congenital heart defect surgery were the donors. Only four of the eight donors provided an approximately 0.5-1 mL blood sample. Only in-frame clones appear in the TCRdb table, and some are missing; sequencing was by immunoSEQ multiplex PCR. The sample carries around 44,000 clones, approximately 95% recorded once. This TCR derives from a boy in the first two years of life with a congenital heart defect but otherwise immunologically healthy. What was sequenced was blood.

CDR3 protein: CASSLSRGRVLGSPLHF. The CDR3 DNA sequence: TGTGCCAGCAGCTTAAGCCGGGGCAGGGTGTTAGGTTCACCCCTCCACTTT. V is TRBV11-2 and J is TRBJ1-6; perhaps TRBD1 as D (5 bases). Trimming took 2 bases from V and 9 from J, leaving 20 bases between them. This CDR3 region has 17 residues. Per the germline V gene, CDR1 is SGHAT and CDR2 is FQNNGV.